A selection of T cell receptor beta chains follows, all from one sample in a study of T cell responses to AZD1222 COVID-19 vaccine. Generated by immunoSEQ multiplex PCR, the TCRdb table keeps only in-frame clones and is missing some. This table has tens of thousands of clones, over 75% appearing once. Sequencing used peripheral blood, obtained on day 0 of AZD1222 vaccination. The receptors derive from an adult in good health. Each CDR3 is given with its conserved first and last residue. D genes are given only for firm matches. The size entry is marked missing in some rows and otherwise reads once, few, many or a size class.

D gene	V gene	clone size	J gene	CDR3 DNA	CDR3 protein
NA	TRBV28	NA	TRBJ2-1	TGTGCCAGCCTCCCGCAGGTTAGGGGTGAGCAGTTCTTC	CASLPQVRGEQFF
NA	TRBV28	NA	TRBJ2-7	TGTGCCAGCAGTTTATCCGGAGGTTACGAGCAGTACTTC	CASSLSGGYEQYF
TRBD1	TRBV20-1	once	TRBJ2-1	TGCAGTGCGCCAGGGGGTCAGGAGCAGTTCTTC	CSAPGGQEQFF
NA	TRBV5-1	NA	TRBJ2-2	TGCGCCAGCAGCTTGGGTCTTTCGAACACCGGGGAGCTGTTTTTT	CASSLGLSNTGELFF
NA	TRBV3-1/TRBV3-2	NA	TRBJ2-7	TGTGCCAGCAGCCAACCCAGAGGCCCGAATCGCTACGAGCAGTACTTC	CASSQPRGPNRYEQYF
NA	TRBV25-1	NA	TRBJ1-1	TGTGCCAGCAGTGATCTCGGTAACACTGAAGCTTTCTTT	CASSDLGNTEAFF
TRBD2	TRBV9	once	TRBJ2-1	TGTGCCAGCAGCGTAGAGGGAGCGGGGAGCTACAATGAGCAGTTCTTC	CASSVEGAGSYNEQFF
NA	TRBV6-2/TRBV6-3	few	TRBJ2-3	TGTGCCAGCAGTTTCCCGGACAAAACAGATACGCAGTATTTT	CASSFPDKTDTQYF
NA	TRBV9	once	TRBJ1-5	TGTGCCAGCAGCGTAGGGGCAGGCAATCAGCCCCAGCATTTT	CASSVGAGNQPQHF
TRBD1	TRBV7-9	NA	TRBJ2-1	TGTGCCAGCAGCCCGCGCGCGGGACAGGAGGCCGGCAATGAGCAGTTCTTC	CASSPRAGQEAGNEQFF
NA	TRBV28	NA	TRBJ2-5	TGTGCCAGCAGCCCGCCAGCTCTCGAGACCCAGTACTTC	CASSPPALETQYF
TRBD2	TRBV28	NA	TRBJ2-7	TGTGCCAGCAGTCCCCGGGGGGGGAATGACGAGCAGTACTTC	CASSPRGGNDEQYF
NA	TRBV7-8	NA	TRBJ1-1	TGTGCCAGCAGCTTAGAAAGGGGACCCACTGAAGCTTTCTTT	CASSLERGPTEAFF
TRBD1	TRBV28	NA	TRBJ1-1	TGTGCCAGCAGCCAAAGTCACGGACAGGTAAACACTGAAGCTTTCTTT	CASSQSHGQVNTEAFF
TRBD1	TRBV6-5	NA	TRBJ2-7	TGTGCCAGCCGGAGACAGGGGGCGCGGTTAACTGAGCAGTACTTC	CASRRQGARLTEQYF
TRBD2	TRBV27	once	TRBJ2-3	TGTGCCAGCAGTTTAAAGACTAGCGTCTCGGATACGCAGTATTTT	CASSLKTSVSDTQYF
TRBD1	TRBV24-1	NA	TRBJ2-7	TGTGCCACGGAGGACAGGGTATCCTACGAGCAGTACTTC	CATEDRVSYEQYF
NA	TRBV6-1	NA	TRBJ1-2	TGTGCCAGCAGTGAACCGTGGGGCGGCCGGTATGGCTACACCTTC	CASSEPWGGRYGYTF
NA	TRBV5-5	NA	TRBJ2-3	TGTGCCAGCAGCTCCACGACAGCCACAGATACGCAGTATTTT	CASSSTTATDTQYF
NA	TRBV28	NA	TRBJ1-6	TGTGCCAGCAGTCCCCCGGAGGGTAATTCACCCCTCCACTTT	CASSPPEGNSPLHF
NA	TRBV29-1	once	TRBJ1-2	TGCAGCGTTGATCGGCCAGGGTCGGATTGGGATGGCTACACCTTC	CSVDRPGSDWDGYTF
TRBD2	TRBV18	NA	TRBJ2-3	TGTGCCAGCTCACCAAGACTAGCGGGGCCAGATACGCAGTATTTT	CASSPRLAGPDTQYF
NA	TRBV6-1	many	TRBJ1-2	TGTGCCAGCAGTGAAGGAGAGGGGATGAGCTATGGCTACACCTTC	CASSEGEGMSYGYTF
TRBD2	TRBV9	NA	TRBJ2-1	TGTGCCAGCAGCCCCGGGGCTAGCGGGAGTCGCGAGCAGTTCTTC	CASSPGASGSREQFF
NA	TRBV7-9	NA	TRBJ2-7	TGTGCCAGCAGCTTTCACAGGGTAGGGGCCTACGAGCAGTACTTC	CASSFHRVGAYEQYF
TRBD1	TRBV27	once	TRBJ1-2	TGTGCCAGCAGTTTACGCGGGACAGGGCCATATGGCTACACCTTC	CASSLRGTGPYGYTF
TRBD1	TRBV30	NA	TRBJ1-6	TGTGCCTGGAGTAACGGACAGGGGGAATTATCACCCCTCCACTTT	CAWSNGQGELSPLHF
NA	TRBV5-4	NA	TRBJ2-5	TGTGCCAGCAGCTTGCCCGAGGAGACCCAGTACTTC	CASSLPEETQYF
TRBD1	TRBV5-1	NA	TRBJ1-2	TGCGCCAGCGGATACCGGGACAGCCTCAACTATGGCTACACCTTC	CASGYRDSLNYGYTF
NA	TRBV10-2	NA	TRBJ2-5	TGCGCCAGCAGGGACCCGGGGGAGACCCAGTACTTC	CASRDPGETQYF